A selection of T cell receptor beta chains follows, all from one sample in a study of T cell repertoires in aging, cancer and after chemotherapy. Each CDR3 protein is one row after TCRdb ran MiXCR on the multiplex PCR reads. The repertoire includes 5,000 to 5,500 distinct CDR3 sequences, 35% to 55% of them detected once, and roughly 7.3% sits in the top ten. The sample consisted of blood. These receptors originate from a human donor with a blood cancer. Each CDR3 is given with its conserved first and last residue. Fields, in order: J gene, V gene, D gene, clone size, CDR3 DNA, CDR3 protein. The D gene is left open where the match is weak. Expanded clones get a size class; other rows say once, few or many, or leave the size out.

TRBJ1-2,TRBV6-1,TRBD1,.,TGTGCCAGCAGAAGGACAGGGGAGGATGGCTACACCTTC,CASRRTGEDGYTF
TRBJ1-2,TRBV30,.,few,TGTGCCTGGACCATACTCCAGGGTAGGGATGGCTACACCTTC,CAWTILQGRDGYTF
TRBJ1-6,TRBV6-5,.,.,TGTGCCAGCAATACTCTGGGCCACCCGGCCCCCAATTCACCCCTCCACTTT,CASNTLGHPAPNSPLHF
TRBJ2-3,TRBV28,.,.,TGTGCCAGCAGTCCTCTAGGACTGCGACTAACTGATACGCAGTATTTT,CASSPLGLRLTDTQYF
TRBJ1-5,TRBV6-5,.,.,TGTGCCAGCAGTCCCAGGGATTCGCGCAATCAGCCCCAGCATTTT,CASSPRDSRNQPQHF
TRBJ2-5,TRBV7-3,TRBD1,.,TGTGCCAGCAGCCTCACCAGCGGGACAGGGCAGACCCAGTACTTC,CASSLTSGTGQTQYF
TRBJ2-1,TRBV10-3,TRBD1,few,TGTGCCATCAGTGTAACCCAGGGGGTCTTCTCGTCCTACAATGAGCAGTTCTTC,CAISVTQGVFSSYNEQFF
TRBJ1-1,TRBV6-5,.,.,TGTGCCAGCAGCCGCCATCAGGGAGGTACTGAAGCTTTCTTT,CASSRHQGGTEAFF
TRBJ1-4,TRBV15,.,.,TGTGCCACCAGCAGAGATCAGTACACGAATGAAAAACTGTTTTTT,CATSRDQYTNEKLFF
TRBJ2-5,TRBV18,.,.,TGTGCCAGCTCACCCCCCGGGATCCAAGAGACCCAGTACTTC,CASSPPGIQETQYF
TRBJ2-4,TRBV6-5,.,.,TGTGCCAGCAGTCCCACGCCCTTGGCCAAAAACATTCAGTACTTC,CASSPTPLAKNIQYF
TRBJ2-7,TRBV5-4,TRBD2,once,TGTGCCAGCAGCTTGGAGTCTAGCGGCCCCTACGAGCAGTACTTC,CASSLESSGPYEQYF
TRBJ2-3,TRBV19,TRBD2,large,TGTGCCAGTAGGAGCGGGAGGGCCGGGGCAGATACGCAGTATTTT,CASRSGRAGADTQYF
TRBJ2-6,TRBV5-6,.,.,TGTGCCAGCAGTTTGGGTCTAGCGCCAACTGGGGCCAACGTCCTGACTTTC,CASSLGLAPTGANVLTF
TRBJ2-1,TRBV10-3,.,.,TGTGCCATCAGTGAGTCGACAGACAGGGAGGGTGAGCAGTTCTTC,CAISESTDREGEQFF
TRBJ1-5,TRBV27,.,.,TGTGCCAGCTTATCCAAGGGGGGGGGCAGGCAGCCCCAGCATTTT,CASLSKGGGRQPQHF
TRBJ2-3,TRBV6-5,.,.,TGTGCCAGCAGTCCCGGGAACACAGATACGCAGTATTTT,CASSPGNTDTQYF
TRBJ2-1,TRBV5-4,.,few,TGTGCCAGCAGCTTGGGGGGACGGAATACCTACAATGAGCAGTTCTTC,CASSLGGRNTYNEQFF
TRBJ2-5,TRBV7-2,.,.,TGTGCCAGCAGCTTAGAAAAGGGATGGACCCAGTACTTC,CASSLEKGWTQYF
TRBJ1-2,TRBV6-2/TRBV6-3,TRBD1,.,TGTGCCAGCAGTCCCGGGACAGAAGTAGCTAACACCTTC,CASSPGTEVANTF
TRBJ2-7,TRBV6-2/TRBV6-3,.,.,TGTGCCAGCTCGGGCGACAGGTACGAGCAGTACTTC,CASSGDRYEQYF
TRBJ1-5,TRBV6-2/TRBV6-3,.,few,TGTGCCAGCAGTTACAGGGATCCGCAGCCCCAGCATTTT,CASSYRDPQPQHF
TRBJ2-5,TRBV5-4,.,.,TGTGCCAGCAGCTTGGCCGGGGCATTAGAGACCCAGTACTTC,CASSLAGALETQYF
TRBJ2-2,TRBV6-2/TRBV6-3,TRBD2,.,TGTGCCAGCAGTTACTCTCAGCGGGATCAGAACACCGGGGAGCTGTTTTTT,CASSYSQRDQNTGELFF
TRBJ2-6,TRBV6-5,TRBD1,.,TGTGCCAGCAGTTACCTCATTAGGGACAGGGAAAACTCTGGGGCCAACGTCCTGACTTTC,CASSYLIRDRENSGANVLTF
TRBJ1-1,TRBV13,.,.,TGTGCCAGCAGGGGTAACACTGAAGCTTTCTTT,CASRGNTEAFF
TRBJ1-5,TRBV6-1,TRBD1,.,TGTGCCAGCAGTCAAGCCCCGGGACAGTCTAATCAGCTCCAGCATTTT,CASSQAPGQSNQLQHF
TRBJ2-7,TRBV19,TRBD1,.,TGTGCCAGTAGTGCCGAGGGACAGTTTTCCTACGAGCAGTACTTC,CASSAEGQFSYEQYF
TRBJ1-1,TRBV10-3,.,.,TGTGCCATCAGTGTGAGGGTAGGCACTGAAGCTTTCTTT,CAISVRVGTEAFF
TRBJ2-1,TRBV5-6,.,.,TGTGCCAGCAGAAAAAGTACGACCAGTGAGCAGTTCTTC,CASRKSTTSEQFF
TRBJ1-4,TRBV19,.,.,TGTGCCAGTAGTACCTCTGAAACAACTAATGAAAAACTGTTTTTT,CASSTSETTNEKLFF
TRBJ1-4,TRBV7-2,.,.,TGTGCCAGCAGCCCAATCGGGACTTTTGGAGAAAAACTGTTTTTT,CASSPIGTFGEKLFF
TRBJ1-6,TRBV18,.,.,TGTGCCAGCTCACCCAGGGATGCCTATAATTCACCCCTCCACTTT,CASSPRDAYNSPLHF
TRBJ2-3,TRBV7-9,.,.,TGTGCCAGCAGCCCACGAACCACGGTAGATACGCAGTATTTT,CASSPRTTVDTQYF
TRBJ1-3,TRBV19,TRBD1,.,TGTGCCAGTACCGGACAGGGGCCGAACTCTGGAAACACCATATATTTT,CASTGQGPNSGNTIYF
TRBJ1-2,TRBV5-5,.,few,TGTGCCAGCAGCTTTTTGCGGACGTCCGCCTATGGCTACACCTTC,CASSFLRTSAYGYTF
TRBJ2-3,TRBV5-6,TRBD2,.,TGCGCCAGCAGCTTCGGTACTAGCGGGAGTGCTACAGATACGCAGTATTTT,CASSFGTSGSATDTQYF
TRBJ1-6,TRBV15,TRBD1,.,TGTGCCACCAGCAGAGATGCGGCAGGGGGGTCACCCCTCCACTTT,CATSRDAAGGSPLHF
TRBJ2-1,TRBV6-2/TRBV6-3,TRBD2,.,TGTGCCAGCAGTTACTCGAGGCTAGCGGGAGCCCACAATGAGCAGTTCTTC,CASSYSRLAGAHNEQFF
TRBJ2-3,TRBV24-1,.,once,TGTGCCACCAGTGGGTCTGCCACAGATACGCAGTATTTT,CATSGSATDTQYF
TRBJ2-7,TRBV6-5,TRBD1,.,TGTGCCAGCAGTTACTCCGGGACAGGGGGCTACGAGCAGTACTTC,CASSYSGTGGYEQYF
TRBJ2-2,TRBV20-1,TRBD2,.,TGCAGTGCTAGAATTGCGGGAGGGCCGGGGGAGCTGTTTTTT,CSARIAGGPGELFF
TRBJ2-3,TRBV12-3/TRBV12-4,.,few,TGTGCCAGCAGTTACCGGGTCCTCTCCACAGATACGCAGTATTTT,CASSYRVLSTDTQYF
TRBJ1-2,TRBV6-5,.,few,TGTGCCAGCAGTGAATTGGACTCACAGCATGGCTACACCTTC,CASSELDSQHGYTF
TRBJ2-1,TRBV6-5,.,few,TGTGCCAGCAGGCGAACAGGACTTACCGGCAATGAGCAGTTCTTC,CASRRTGLTGNEQFF
TRBJ2-3,TRBV15,.,large,TGTGCCACCAGCAGAGACGCCGCGGCCACAGATACGCAGTATTTT,CATSRDAAATDTQYF
TRBJ2-1,TRBV6-1,TRBD1,.,TGTGCCAGCAGTCTCCGACAGGGGTATTACAATGAGCAGTTCTTC,CASSLRQGYYNEQFF
TRBJ2-2,TRBV10-3,TRBD1,few,TGTGCCATCAGACGGACAGGGGACACCGGGGAGCTGTTTTTT,CAIRRTGDTGELFF
TRBJ2-7,TRBV6-5,TRBD1,.,TGTGCCAGCAGTTTCCGGGACAGGGACGAGCAGTACTTC,CASSFRDRDEQYF
TRBJ1-2,TRBV5-4,.,few,TGTGCCAGCAGCTTCGAAGGGGCCGGCTACACCTTC,CASSFEGAGYTF
TRBJ2-3,TRBV5-1,.,few,TGCGCCAGCAGCTTAGGGATAGGGCAGGCAGATACGCAGTATTTT,CASSLGIGQADTQYF
TRBJ2-1,TRBV20-1,TRBD1,.,TGCAGTGCTAGAGGGCCTTTCAGGGGGAGCTCCTACAATGAGCAGTTCTTC,CSARGPFRGSSYNEQFF
TRBJ1-1,TRBV7-6,.,.,TGTGCCAGCAGTTCGAGGACAGACACTGAAGCTTTCTTT,CASSSRTDTEAFF
TRBJ2-1,TRBV6-5,TRBD1,.,TGTGCCAGCAGTTACTACCCCCCGGTTGGGACAGGGGTCAATGAGCAGTTCTTC,CASSYYPPVGTGVNEQFF
TRBJ1-2,TRBV6-5,TRBD1,.,TGTGCCAGCAGTTCCCCCGACAGGGGACAACGTGGCTACACCTTC,CASSSPDRGQRGYTF
TRBJ1-2,TRBV29-1,.,.,TGCAGCGTTCCGGACTTCTATGGCTACACCTTC,CSVPDFYGYTF
TRBJ1-6,TRBV11-1,.,few,TGTGCCAGCAGCTTAAGCGCGGTGAATTCACCCCTCCACTTT,CASSLSAVNSPLHF